This T cell receptor (beta chain) was documented in a study of blood T cell repertoires in COVID-19. Study context: Samples came from the United States, Italy and Spain, spanning acute and convalescent COVID-19. From T cells, B-cell-depleted T cells, or PBMCs came the material, which was cDNA or gDNA.

As processed by the authors: Reference gene primer amplification yielded estimated nucleated cell counts. The table came from immunoSEQ multiplex PCR; TCRdb's copy has only in-frame clones and leaves some out. V and J calls and clone size are copied from that table; D and trimming were computed from the DNA. The sample holds 250,000 to 300,000 clones; 80% to 95% are singletons and the top ten take approximately 2.1%. In germline, CDR1 is LGHDT, CDR2 YNNKEL (reference sequence). Deletions cut 4 bases from V and 4 bases from J, with 14 bases between. The CDR3 is made up of 16 amino acids. Seattle cases were enrolled at active infection and followed longitudinally.

This clonotype was obtained from a woman aged 25 to 45 with COVID-19, enrolled during active disease. The rearrangement uses TRBV3-1 (or the pseudogene TRBV3-2) and TRBJ2-6; possible D gene TRBD2, 5 bases. Sequencing input: peripheral blood. CDR3 amino acids: CASSPLSLGGANVLTF. CDR3 sequence (DNA): TGTGCCAGCAGCCCATTGTCACTAGGAGGGGCCAACGTCCTGACTTTC.